The present T cell receptor (beta chain) was sequenced within a study of pediatric ulcerative colitis. Findings and caveats of the study: Acute severe colitis showed lower rectal diversity from clonal expansions. Ulcerative colitis patients shared more blood-rectal clones than controls.

The table lists this clone with a count of one. Its antigen is unidentified. The CDR3 has 13 residues. Germline loops: CDR1 SEHNR, CDR2 FQNEAQ (reference sequence). The V end was cut by 3 bases, the J end by 7 bases, with 9 bases between. Samples were sequenced at Survey level, maximum 500,000 reads. Here immunoSEQ multiplex PCR was the method, and the copy in TCRdb shows in-frame clones only, minus some. The sample lists 30,000 to 35,000 clones, about 81% seen once, with 0.9% to 1.2% in the top ten. Rectal tissue came from one to two pinch biopsies taken at colonoscopy. The diagnostic colonoscopy in ulcerative colitis patients preceded any immunosuppressive treatment.

This chain joins TRBV7-9 and TRBJ2-2; weak D call: TRBD1 (6 bases). The sequenced material came from gut tissue. The clonotype originates from a boy between 10 and 17 years old with mild ulcerative colitis. The chain's CDR3 is CASSFGTIGELFF. The DNA for the CDR3 is TGTGCCAGCAGCTTCGGGACAATCGGGGAGCTGTTTTTT.